These 20 T cell receptor beta chains were sequenced from one sample in a study of T-cell reconstitution after alpha-beta-depleted transplantation in children. Unique molecular identifiers tagged the TCRbeta library. TCRdb ran MiXCR on the PCR reads and lists one entry per CDR3 protein. The sample lists under 300,000 distinct CDR3 sequences; 11% were seen once. Sequencing was performed on peripheral blood, taken 180 days after TCRalphabeta/CD19-depleted stem cell transplant. These receptors all stem from a male patient between 2 and 10 years old who had a stem cell transplant for chronic granulomatous disease, so the T cells may come from the graft donor.

In this sample, this clonotype turned up many times. The chain has TRBV5-1 and TRBJ1-1; TRBD1 aligns across 8 bases. The CDR3 has 14 amino acids. J gave up 0 bases and V 7 bases, and 5 bases lay outside the gene matches. CDR1 is SGHRS, CDR2 YFSETQ, per germline. The CDR3 here is CASGTGDMNTEAFF. The CDR3 DNA follows: TGCGCCAGCGGGACAGGAGACATGAACACTGAAGCTTTCTTT.

The rearrangement links TRBV5-1 to TRBJ2-2; TRBD1 might be the D (7 bases). Looked up from germline, CDR1 is SGHRS and CDR2 is YFSETQ. This CDR3 is built from 14 residues. Trimming stripped 7 bases from V and 9 bases from J, with 19 bases between. The CDR3 loop reads CASGSRGVSWELFF. Written as DNA, the CDR3 is TGCGCCAGCGGCTCCAGGGGGGTCTCCTGGGAGCTGTTTTTT.

The gene calls are TRBV11-2 and TRBJ2-1; TRBD2 matches at 16 bases. The ends lost 1 base at V and 0 bases at J; junction bases unmatched: 3. In germline, CDR1 is SGHAT, CDR2 FQNNGV. There are 19 residues in the CDR3. CDR3 coding DNA: TGTGCCAGCAGCTTAGTCGGGACTAGCGGGAGGGCCTCCTACAATGAGCAGTTCTTC. It is translated as CASSLVGTSGRASYNEQFF.

There are many counts of this clonotype. The chain recombines TRBV7-2 with TRBJ2-1; 14 bases map to TRBD2. CDR3 length: 14 amino acids. CDR1 SGHTA and CDR2 FQGNSA come from the germline V gene. The junction had 5 bases not matched to a gene; V was cut back by 7 bases and J by 9 bases. The chain's CDR3 is CASTLGLAGAEQFF. In DNA, the CDR3 is TGTGCCAGCACCCTGGGACTAGCGGGAGCTGAGCAGTTCTTC. Full variable domain (rest looked up from reference TRBV7-2 and TRBJ2-1): GAGVSQSPSNKVTEKGKDVELRCDPISGHTALYWYRQSLGQGLEFLIYFQGNSAPDKSGLPSDRFSAERTGGSVSTLTIQRTQQEDSAVYLCASTLGLAGAEQFFGPGTRLTVL.

In this sample, this clonotype turned up many times. The chain joins TRBV4-1 to TRBJ1-4, with a tentative D call TRBD1 (5 bases). The CDR3 runs to 16 residues. The V gene lost 0 bases and the J gene lost 2 bases, with 10 bases spanning the gap. Germline V CDR1 and CDR2: MGHRA, YSYEKL. CDR3 protein: CASSQEGTETNEKLFF. The CDR3, as DNA: TGCGCCAGCAGCCAAGAGGGGACGGAGACTAATGAAAAACTGTTTTTT.

This clonotype was observed many times. The J gene is TRBJ2-1, the V gene TRBV20-1; the match to TRBD2 covers 7 bases. CDR3 length: 13 residues. CDR1 DFQATT and CDR2 SNEGSKA come from the germline V gene (reference sequence). V lost 3 bases and J lost 7; bases outside the gene matches: 6. The CDR3 sequence: CSASGTKRNEQFF. The CDR3 DNA is TGCAGTGCTAGCGGGACTAAACGAAATGAGCAGTTCTTC.

The V gene is TRBV4-1, the J gene TRBJ2-3, with 9 bases aligning to TRBD2. This CDR3 contains 17 residues. Unmatched junction bases numbered 8, after V lost 0 bases and J lost 4 bases. Germline CDR1 MGHRA, CDR2 YSYEKL. The CDR3, as DNA: TGCGCCAGCAGCCAAGATTCGGCTAGCGGGGACCCAGATACGCAGTATTTT. Its protein product is CASSQDSASGDPDTQYF.

Many counts were recorded for this clonotype. V gene TRBV11-2 combines with J gene TRBJ2-3; 7 bases line up with TRBD2. The V and J ends lost 4 bases and 5 bases, in that order; junction bases with no gene match: 24. Germline CDR1 reads SGHAT; CDR2 reads FQNNGV. This CDR3 has 20 residues. Written as DNA, the CDR3 is TGTGCCAGCAGCTCCTCTTTTATCTTGGGAGGGATAGACAGTGGAGATACGCAGTATTTT. This codes for CASSSSFILGGIDSGDTQYF.

Many counts were recorded for this clonotype. V is TRBV7-2 and J is TRBJ2-5; TRBD2 matches 12 bases. The CDR3 has 15 residues. Losses at the gene ends were 5 bases for V and 5 bases for J; bases not matched to a gene: 6. Germline V gives CDR1 SGHTA, CDR2 FQGNSA. CDR3 protein: CASSLLLAGGETQYF. CDR3 DNA: TGTGCCAGCAGCCTTCTCCTAGCGGGGGGGGAGACCCAGTACTTC.

Notes on this clonotype: A much larger clone differs from this one at a single base, so this may be a read error. This chain connects TRBV29-1 to TRBJ2-5; D is possibly TRBD1 (6 bases). V was cut by 8 bases and J by 5 bases, with 18 bases left in between. CDR3 length: 13 amino acids. In germline, CDR1 is SQVTM, CDR2 ANQGSEA. Written as DNA, the CDR3 is TGCAGCCTTCGACAGGTGGCGTCCGAGACCCAGTACTTC. Translation gives CSLRQVASETQYF.

This clonotype was observed at least ten times. The J gene is TRBJ2-5, the V gene TRBV25-1, with TRBD1 identical over 7 bases. V shed 5 bases and J 5 bases; nucleotides not matched to a gene: 14. This CDR3 has 16 amino acids. Germline V CDR1 and CDR2: MGHDK, SYGVNS. The CDR3 DNA reads as TGTGCCAGCAGTCAGGGCCGGGCAGGGGGTCCGGAGACCCAGTACTTC. It specifies CASSQGRAGGPETQYF. Full variable domain (outside the CDR3, taken from reference TRBV25-1 and TRBJ2-5): EADIYQTPRYLVIGTGKKITLECSQTMGHDKMYWYQQDPGMELHLIHYSYGVNSTEKGDLSSESTVSRIRTEHFPLTLESARPSHTSQYLCASSQGRAGGPETQYFGPGTRLLVL.

Worth noting for this clonotype: A much larger clone lies a single base off, so this may be a read error. The V call is TRBV28, the J call TRBJ1-5; no clear D. The CDR3 totals 14 residues. The germline CDR1 and CDR2 sequences are MDHEN and SYDVKM. CDR3 nucleotides: TGTGCCATCAGTTTATCCGCCCCAAATCAGCCCCAGCATTTT. Its translation: CAISLSAPNQPQHF.

The rearrangement uses TRBV6-2 or TRBV6-3 and TRBJ2-3; TRBD1 aligns across 7 bases. With V trimmed by 6 bases and J by 1 base, 10 bases remained unmatched. The CDR3 contains 16 residues. Germline V CDR1 and CDR2: MNHEY, SVGEGT. In DNA, the CDR3 is TGTGCCAGCAGATTCGGACAGGCATTGGGCACAGATACGCAGTATTTT. It is translated as CASRFGQALGTDTQYF.

About this clonotype: A much larger clone differs from this one at a single base, so this may be a read error. This chain connects TRBV9 to TRBJ2-1, with TRBD2 as a possible D gene (6 bases). V was clipped by 3 bases and J by 1 base, with 17 bases between them. Germline assignment: CDR1 SGDLS and CDR2 YYNGEE. This CDR3 comprises 17 residues. The CDR3 coding sequence is TGTGCCAGCAGCGAATTTTCGAGGGAGGCTTCCTACAATGAGCAGTTCTTC. This gives the protein CASSEFSREASYNEQFF.

This clonotype was recorded at least ten times. The chain couples TRBV7-8 to TRBJ2-7; D unresolved. V lost 5 bases and J 3 bases, leaving 14 bases between the germline ends. CDR1 and CDR2 (germline): SGHVS, FQNEAQ. The CDR3 covers 14 residues. The CDR3 region has the DNA TGTGCCAGCAGCCGTAGGACCGTTGACTACGAGCAGTACTTC. Its translation is CASSRRTVDYEQYF.

This clonotype was recorded many times. The chain couples TRBV15 to TRBJ2-5; no firm D call. Trimming pared 0 bases from V and 5 bases from J, leaving 7 bases between. The CDR3 sequence is 13 residues long. CDR1 is LNHNV, CDR2 YYDKDF, per germline (reference sequence). CDR3: CATSRDYGETQYF. The CDR3 bases are TGTGCCACCAGCAGAGATTATGGGGAGACCCAGTACTTC.

As to this clonotype: A much larger clone differs by one base, so this may be a read error. This chain joins TRBV12-3 or TRBV12-4 and TRBJ2-3; TRBD2 matches 7 bases. V shed 6 bases and J 8 bases; nucleotides not matched to a gene: 8. The CDR3 is 13 residues long. The CDR3 region has the DNA TGTGCCAGCAGCCGGGGGGAACCCGTTACGCAGTATTTT. This translates into CASSRGEPVTQYF.

This clonotype came up many times. The V call is TRBV3-1, the J call TRBJ2-1, with TRBD2 identical over 7 bases. CDR1 LGHDT and CDR2 YNNKEL come from the germline V gene (reference sequence). The CDR3 loop spans 16 amino acids. V lost 0 bases to trimming and J lost 9 bases; unmatched junction nucleotides: 11. CDR3 DNA sequence: TGTGCCAGCAGCCAAGATCACGGACTAGTTTCGATTGAGCAGTTCTTC. Translated, it gives CASSQDHGLVSIEQFF.

This clonotype appeared many times. J is TRBJ2-2 and V is TRBV6-1; D remains ambiguous. Trimming took off 10 bases at V and 1 base at J, with 10 bases between the two ends. The germline CDR1 and CDR2 sequences are MNHNS and SASEGT. The CDR3 has 13 residues. Written as DNA, the CDR3 is TGTGCCACCAGACTGGAGAACACCGGGGAGCTGTTTTTT. This codes for CATRLENTGELFF.

In this sample, this clonotype turned up many times. The rearrangement uses TRBV15 and TRBJ2-1; D gene ambiguous. The CDR3 has 16 residues. The germline V gene has CDR1 LNHNV and CDR2 YYDKDF (reference sequence). The V end was cut by 1 base, the J end by 0 bases, with 10 bases between. The CDR3 region has the DNA TGTGCCACCAGCAGAGTGGCGGCAGCCTCCTACAATGAGCAGTTCTTC. Amino acid sequence: CATSRVAAASYNEQFF. Looking up the rest from reference TRBV15 and TRBJ2-1 gives the full variable domain: DAMVIQNPRYQVTQFGKPVTLSCSQTLNHNVMYWYQQKSSQAPKLLFHYYDKDFNNEADTPDNFQSRRPNTSFCFLDIRSPGLGDTAMYLCATSRVAAASYNEQFFGPGTRLTVL.